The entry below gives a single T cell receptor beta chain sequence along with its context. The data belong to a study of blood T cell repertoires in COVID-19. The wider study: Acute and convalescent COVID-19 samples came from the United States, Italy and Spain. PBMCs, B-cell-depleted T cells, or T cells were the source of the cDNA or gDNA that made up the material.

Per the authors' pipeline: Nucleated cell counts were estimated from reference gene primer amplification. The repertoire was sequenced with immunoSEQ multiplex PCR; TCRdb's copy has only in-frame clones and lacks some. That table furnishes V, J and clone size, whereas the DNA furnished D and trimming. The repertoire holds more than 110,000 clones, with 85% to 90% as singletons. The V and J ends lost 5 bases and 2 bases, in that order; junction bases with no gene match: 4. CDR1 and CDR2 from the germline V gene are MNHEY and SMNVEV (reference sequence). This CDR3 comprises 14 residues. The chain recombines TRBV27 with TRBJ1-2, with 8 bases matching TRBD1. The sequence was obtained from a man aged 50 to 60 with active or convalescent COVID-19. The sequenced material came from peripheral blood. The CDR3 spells CASSTWTGNYGYTF. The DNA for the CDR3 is TGTGCCAGCAGTACTTGGACAGGGAACTATGGCTACACCTTC.